One sample yielded the 14 T cell receptor beta chains listed below, sequenced in a study of a mutant IDH1 vaccine in newly diagnosed glioma. Time point indicated: week 47, end of study. The vaccine gave 300 ug of a 20-mer mutant IDH1 peptide subcutaneously per dose. Their recognized antigens are unknown. Sequenced by immunoSEQ multiplex PCR; TCRdb stores in-frame clones only, minus some. Of about 34,000 clones in the sample, about 86% were seen once. The source was PBMCs, collected from a glioma patient whose treatment included an IDH1 peptide vaccine. The receptors were sampled from a woman aged 25 to 39 with glioma.

CDR3 in amino acids: CASSYSNGLETQYF. The DNA of the CDR3 is TGTGCCAGCAGTTACTCGAACGGGCTTGAGACCCAGTACTTC. V and J are TRBV6-6 and TRBJ2-5, with D hard to call. This CDR3 has 14 amino acids. The V end was cut by 0 bases, the J end by 5 bases, with 10 bases between. CDR1 MNHNY and CDR2 SVGAGI come from the germline V gene (reference sequence).

Points on this clone: Other nucleotide sequences from this sample produce the same CDR3. The V and J genes are TRBV11-2 and TRBJ1-4; 7 nucleotides align to TRBD1. Looked up from germline, CDR1 is SGHAT and CDR2 is FQNNGV. The CDR3 runs 14 residues. Trimming at V came to 5 bases and at J to 3 bases, leaving 3 bases not matched to a gene. The CDR3 DNA reads TGTGCCAGCAGCCGGACAGGAGCTAATGAAAAACTGTTTTTT. This codes for CASSRTGANEKLFF.

The V gene is TRBV10-3, the J gene TRBJ1-1, with D hard to call. Germline V gives CDR1 ENHRY, CDR2 SYGVKD. CDR3 length: 15 residues. Trimming shortened V by 3 bases and J by 5 bases, and 16 bases separated the two germline ends. As DNA, the CDR3 is TGTGCCATCAGTGATGTCGCACCTACGGGGACTGAAGCTTTCTTT. Amino acid sequence: CAISDVAPTGTEAFF.

V gene TRBV7-9 combines with J gene TRBJ2-2; 9 bases are a match to TRBD2. The CDR3 extends over 16 amino acids. Trimming took 3 bases from V and 5 from J; bases not matched to a gene: 7. The germline V gene has CDR1 SEHNR and CDR2 FQNEAQ (reference sequence). The CDR3 DNA reads TGTGCCAGCAGCTTCGTACTAGCGGGTGTTACCGGGGAGCTGTTTTTT. Translating gives CASSFVLAGVTGELFF. The variable domain in full, completed from reference TRBV7-9 and TRBJ2-2, reads DTGVSQNPRHKITKRGQNVTFRCDPISEHNRLYWYRQTLGQGPEFLTYFQNEAQLEKSRLLSDRFSAERPKGSFSTLEIQRTEQGDSAMYLCASSFVLAGVTGELFFGEGSRLTVL.

The gene calls are TRBV5-4 and TRBJ2-3; possible D gene TRBD1, 6 bases. V lost 3 bases, J lost 4 bases, and 18 bases lay in between. CDR1 and CDR2 (germline): SGHNT, YYREEE (reference sequence). The CDR3 contains 16 residues. CDR3 nucleotides: TGTGCCAGCAGCTGGGGCGTTACAGGGTCCCCAGATACGCAGTATTTT. It yields the protein CASSWGVTGSPDTQYF.

The CDR3 sequence: CASSQGRGRETQYF. The CDR3 DNA follows: TGTGCCAGCAGCCAAGGGCGGGGGCGGGAGACCCAGTACTTC. The chain carries TRBV14 and TRBJ2-5; D might be TRBD2 (7 bases). CDR1 and CDR2 (germline): SGHDN, FVKESK. V was shortened by 1 base and J by 5 bases, with 11 bases between the two germline ends. The CDR3 has 14 amino acids.

The rearrangement uses TRBV19 and TRBJ1-2; weak D call: TRBD1 (5 bases). The V gene's germline CDR1 is LNHDA and CDR2 SQIVND (reference sequence). This CDR3 has 14 residues. The V end lost 4 bases, the J end lost 4 bases, and 13 bases lay between the germline ends. This chain's CDR3 is CASSSLGAGYGYTF. In nucleotides, the CDR3 is TGTGCCAGTAGTAGCTTAGGGGCTGGCTATGGCTACACCTTC.

The gene calls are TRBV19 and TRBJ1-1; the match to TRBD1 covers 11 bases. Germline V lookup: CDR1 LNHDA, CDR2 SQIVND (reference sequence). V was clipped by 9 bases and J by 3 bases; unmatched bases: 9. The CDR3 has 15 residues. The CDR3 loop is CASTGTGGQHTEAFF. The CDR3 DNA follows: TGTGCCAGCACCGGGACAGGGGGACAGCACACTGAAGCTTTCTTT.

V gene TRBV7-9 combines with J gene TRBJ2-5, with 12 bases lining up with TRBD2. The germline gives CDR1 SEHNR, CDR2 FQNEAQ (reference sequence). V was pared by 2 bases and J by 3 bases, with 4 bases of the junction left unmatched. There are 16 residues in the CDR3. CDR3 loop: CASSLSLAGGKETQYF. The CDR3 DNA sequence: TGTGCCAGCAGCTTATCACTAGCGGGGGGAAAAGAGACCCAGTACTTC.

The chain is built from TRBV29-1 and TRBJ2-7; the match to TRBD2 covers 14 bases. The CDR3 runs 16 residues. Germline CDR1 reads SQVTM; CDR2 reads ANQGSEA. V shed 5 bases and J 0 bases; nucleotides not matched to a gene: 6. The CDR3 nucleotides read TGCAGCGTTCAGAAGGGACTAGCGGGGGACTCCTACGAGCAGTACTTC. Encoded protein: CSVQKGLAGDSYEQYF.

The chain couples TRBV4-1 to TRBJ2-7; the match to TRBD1 covers 9 bases. This CDR3 has 17 amino acids. CDR1 and CDR2 from the germline V gene are MGHRA and YSYEKL. The V and J ends lost 5 bases and 2 bases, in that order; junction bases with no gene match: 13. The CDR3 DNA follows: TGCGCCAGCAGCGTTAGCCCCGGGACAGGGAGCCCCTACGAGCAGTACTTC. It yields the protein CASSVSPGTGSPYEQYF.

This chain connects TRBV19 to TRBJ1-1; 7 nucleotides align to TRBD1. The germline V gene encodes CDR1 LNHDA and CDR2 SQIVND (reference sequence). There are 12 residues in the CDR3. Unmatched junction bases numbered 5, after V lost 6 bases and J lost 7 bases. The chain's CDR3 is CASRYRDSEAFF. The CDR3 bases are TGTGCCAGTAGATACCGGGACAGTGAAGCTTTCTTT.

This chain connects TRBV5-1 to TRBJ2-3; D may be TRBD2 (6 bases). The germline gives CDR1 SGHRS, CDR2 YFSETQ. This CDR3 region has 16 residues. Trimming stripped 2 bases from V and 4 bases from J, with 17 bases between. The DNA for the CDR3 is TGCGCCAGCAGCTTCGATGGGACTCTAGGGGCAGATACGCAGTATTTT. It specifies CASSFDGTLGADTQYF.

This CDR3 reads CASSTPGERGYTDTQYF. CDR3 nucleotides: TGTGCCAGTAGTACCCCCGGAGAGCGGGGCTACACAGATACGCAGTATTTT. The V call is TRBV19, the J call TRBJ2-3; 7 bases are shared with TRBD2. Trimming cost V 4 bases and J 2 bases; bases outside gene matches: 12. Germline CDR1 LNHDA, CDR2 SQIVND (reference sequence). The CDR3 contains 17 residues.